Listed below are T cell receptor beta chains from one sample, sequenced in a study of Graves' ophthalmopathy and Graves' hyperthyroidism. TCRdb re-derived calls from the multiplex PCR reads in MiXCR, one entry per CDR3 protein. The sample carries 350,000 to 400,000 distinct CDR3 sequences, around 20% recorded once. Specimen: peripheral blood. The origin of the receptors is a woman under 30 with Graves' ophthalmopathy. Both conserved end residues are part of each CDR3. A D gene is named only where the DNA matches it firmly. Part of the rows lack a size; the others show once, few, many or a class for expanded clones.

CDR3nt	CDR3aa	j_gene	abundance	v_gene	d_gene
TGTGCCAGCAGTGTGACTAGCGGGGACACCGGGGAGCTGTTTTTT	CASSVTSGDTGELFF	TRBJ2-2	many	TRBV6-4	TRBD2
TGTGCCAGCAGCCAGGACGCCGGGACAGGGCTGCTCTACGAGCAGTACTTC	CASSQDAGTGLLYEQYF	TRBJ2-7	many	TRBV4-2	TRBD1
TGTGCCAGCAGTTACTCGACAGGGGGCGAGCAGTACTTC	CASSYSTGGEQYF	TRBJ2-7	many	TRBV6-5	TRBD1
TGTGCCAGCAGGGGAGGAGGGGGCGCATCGGAAGCTTTCTTT	CASRGGGGASEAFF	TRBJ1-1	many	TRBV11-2	TRBD1
TGTGCCAGTAGTATGGCGGATACCTACGAGCAGTACTTC	CASSMADTYEQYF	TRBJ2-7	NA	TRBV19	NA
TGCAGTGCTAGAGGAGGGGTAGCTGAAGCTTTCTTT	CSARGGVAEAFF	TRBJ1-1	many	TRBV20-1	NA
TGTGCCAGCAGCCCCTCTGCGCGACCCACCCAGTACTTC	CASSPSARPTQYF	TRBJ2-5	many	TRBV7-2	NA
TGTGCCAGTAGTATTCAGGTAGTCGACCTCTATGGCTACACCTTC	CASSIQVVDLYGYTF	TRBJ1-2	NA	TRBV19	NA
TGTGCCAGCAGTTTATCTGTAGCGCGACCAAACACTGAAGCTTTCTTT	CASSLSVARPNTEAFF	TRBJ1-1	many	TRBV12-3/TRBV12-4	NA
TGTGCCAGCAGCCGGGGAAACAAAAACATTCAGTACTTC	CASSRGNKNIQYF	TRBJ2-4	NA	TRBV9	NA
TGTGCCAGCAGTTTCGGTGGCTACACCTTC	CASSFGGYTF	TRBJ1-2	many	TRBV6-1	NA
TGCGCCAGCAGCTTGGACAGGGGTGACAACACTGAAGCTTTCTTT	CASSLDRGDNTEAFF	TRBJ1-1	many	TRBV5-1	TRBD1
TGCAGTGCTAAGGACAGATCTAACTATGGCTACACCTTC	CSAKDRSNYGYTF	TRBJ1-2	many	TRBV20-1	NA
TGTGCCAGCAGCACAAGGACAGGGGTCGGAACTGAAGCTTTCTTT	CASSTRTGVGTEAFF	TRBJ1-1	many	TRBV6-5	TRBD1
TGTGCCAGCAGTCCGCCGGGACACCTTCCCTTTTCGAACTATGGCTACACCTTC	CASSPPGHLPFSNYGYTF	TRBJ1-2	NA	TRBV12-3/TRBV12-4	NA
TGTGCCAGCAGTTCCGGACTATATAACTATGGCTACACCTTC	CASSSGLYNYGYTF	TRBJ1-2	NA	TRBV6-5	NA
TGTGCCAGCAGACCCCCCGGGACCCTGGATTCACCCCTCCACTTT	CASRPPGTLDSPLHF	TRBJ1-6	many	TRBV28	NA
TGTGCCAGTAGTACACCTGTCAGCGAGCAGTACTTC	CASSTPVSEQYF	TRBJ2-7	NA	TRBV19	NA
TGTGCCAGCACCCTGAGTCCAGGGCGATACACCGGGGAGCTGTTTTTT	CASTLSPGRYTGELFF	TRBJ2-2	few	TRBV12-3/TRBV12-4	NA
TGTGCCAGCATGGGACAGGGGGCCCGATTTAGCAATCAGCCCCAGCATTTT	CASMGQGARFSNQPQHF	TRBJ1-5	many	TRBV28	TRBD1
TGTGCCAGCAACGGGAGGCCCGACGAGCAGTACTTC	CASNGRPDEQYF	TRBJ2-7	NA	TRBV6-2/TRBV6-3	TRBD2
TGCGCCAGCAGCTCGACAGGAGACTACGAGCAGTACTTC	CASSSTGDYEQYF	TRBJ2-7	NA	TRBV10-2	NA
TGCAGTGCCTACCCGACAGGGAAGGCCTACGAGCAGTACTTC	CSAYPTGKAYEQYF	TRBJ2-7	NA	TRBV20-1	TRBD1
TGTGCGACCAAGGACAGGAGGTACGAGCAGTACTTC	CATKDRRYEQYF	TRBJ2-7	many	TRBV28	TRBD1
TGTGCCAGCAGTTTACAGGGGGCGGGCGAGACCCAGTACTTC	CASSLQGAGETQYF	TRBJ2-5	many	TRBV12-3/TRBV12-4	TRBD1
TGTGCCAGCAGTTTCGGGGGCGGGCGTCTTGGCTACACCTTC	CASSFGGGRLGYTF	TRBJ1-2	few	TRBV28	NA
TGTGCCAGCAGTGAAGCGCTGGGGGTTTGGGGCTACACCTTC	CASSEALGVWGYTF	TRBJ1-2	NA	TRBV6-1	NA
TGTGCCACCAGCGCCGATTCGGACAGGTACACCGGGGAGCTGTTTTTT	CATSADSDRYTGELFF	TRBJ2-2	many	TRBV24-1	TRBD1
TGTGCCAGCAGTTACTCGGAGGGGGCGCCGGGAGAGACCCAGTACTTC	CASSYSEGAPGETQYF	TRBJ2-5	many	TRBV6-5	NA
TGTGCCAGCAGCGGGGGGCAGGAGGACTATGGCTACACCTTC	CASSGGQEDYGYTF	TRBJ1-2	NA	TRBV11-2	NA
TGTGCCAGCAGCTTAGGAGACAGGGGCGAGCAGTACTTC	CASSLGDRGEQYF	TRBJ2-7	many	TRBV7-2	TRBD1
TGTGCCACCAGCAGAGGCCCTTCTAGGGCAGAACAGCATTTT	CATSRGPSRAEQHF	TRBJ1-5	many	TRBV15	NA
TGTGCCAGCAGTTTATTACTGGGTGGCACTGAAGCTTTCTTT	CASSLLLGGTEAFF	TRBJ1-1	NA	TRBV12-3/TRBV12-4	NA
TGTGCCAGCAGCTTATTCAACTATGGCTACACCTTC	CASSLFNYGYTF	TRBJ1-2	NA	TRBV7-2	NA
TGTGCCAGCAGTTTAAACAGGGCGAGATTATACGAGCAGTACTTC	CASSLNRARLYEQYF	TRBJ2-7	many	TRBV12-3/TRBV12-4	NA
TGTGCCAGCAGTTTACGAAACCGGGGTGGCTACACCTTC	CASSLRNRGGYTF	TRBJ1-2	many	TRBV12-3/TRBV12-4	NA
TGTGCCAGCCGCAAGACTGGGGGGGTCCATGGCTACACCTTC	CASRKTGGVHGYTF	TRBJ1-2	many	TRBV4-2	NA
TGTGCCAGCAGTTACGACGGACTTCGGAAGCAGTACTTC	CASSYDGLRKQYF	TRBJ2-7	NA	TRBV6-2/TRBV6-3	NA
TGTGCCAGCAGCTACGGGACAGGGGATCAGCCCCAGCATTTT	CASSYGTGDQPQHF	TRBJ1-5	many	TRBV11-2	TRBD1